This entry is about one TCR beta chain. Its antigen is undetermined. These data belong to a study of CD8 T cells in ankylosing spondylitis. One entry per CDR3 protein, called by TCRdb with MiXCR from the 5' RACE reads. Among about 190,000 distinct CDR3 sequences, over 10% were seen once, and the ten largest hold more than 9.5%. Overall study results and limits: Past studies reported some motif variants in reactive arthritis synovial fluid and blood.

The junction had 7 bases not matched to a gene; V was cut back by 6 bases and J by 3 bases. Germline assignment: CDR1 MNHNS and CDR2 SASEGT. There are 15 residues in the CDR3. The clonotype originates from a female donor with ankylosing spondylitis or in good health (not recorded which). The chain recombines TRBV6-1 with TRBJ2-1, with TRBD1 matching over 8 bases. The sequencing input was blood, either unsorted or a sorted T cell fraction (not recorded which). CDR3 DNA sequence: TGTGCCAGCAGCCGAACAGGGGGAGTCTACAATGAGCAGTTCTTC. It codes for CASSRTGGVYNEQFF.